These T cell receptor beta chains were read from a single sample in a study of OX40 agonist ivuxolimab in advanced cancers. Data came from immunoSEQ multiplex PCR; TCRdb stores just in-frame clones and leaves some out. Seen here are 55,000 to 65,000 clones, around 77% observed once, and the top ten hold roughly 6.3%. The sequencing here drew on CD4+ or CD8+ T cells sorted from blood, taken in a trial of the OX40 agonist ivuxolimab. These receptors were obtained from an adult with an advanced solid tumor such as melanoma, head and neck, liver or kidney cancer. Both conserved end residues are part of each CDR3. Fields, in order: J gene, D gene, clone size, V gene, CDR3 DNA, CDR3 protein. The D gene is left open where the match is weak. Some rows mark clone size as missing; the rest say once, few, many or name a class of expanded clone.

>TRBJ1-4|.|.|TRBV5-1
TGCGCCAGCAGCCCCGGCCCTTTTGGACCCAATGAAAAACTGTTTTTT
CASSPGPFGPNEKLFF
>TRBJ1-2|.|.|TRBV6-6
TGTGCCAGCAGTCCCACCGTCTCCATATATGGCTACACCTTC
CASSPTVSIYGYTF
>TRBJ2-2|.|.|TRBV18
TGTGCCAGCTCACCGTTCACCGGGGAGCTGTTTTTT
CASSPFTGELFF
>TRBJ2-3|.|once|TRBV5-5
TGTGCCAGCAGCCGATTTAGGTCCTCTAGCACAGATACGCAGTATTTT
CASSRFRSSSTDTQYF
>TRBJ1-5|.|once|TRBV10-1
TGCGCCAGCAGTGAAAGGGCAGGCGAATGCAATCAGCCCCAGCATTTT
CASSERAGECNQPQHF
>TRBJ1-2|.|.|TRBV14
TGTGCCAGCAGCCAAACCAGGAACTATGGCTACACCTTC
CASSQTRNYGYTF
>TRBJ1-4|.|.|TRBV11-3
TGTGCCAGCAGCCTGCTCATGTCTCGCCAGAGGGAAAAACTGTTTTTT
CASSLLMSRQREKLFF
>TRBJ1-1|.|few|TRBV27
TGTGCCAGCAGACCTCCGGGACGGACCCGCGGGAGCACTGAAGCTTTCTTT
CASRPPGRTRGSTEAFF
>TRBJ2-5|TRBD2|.|TRBV10-3
TGTGCCATCAGTGAGACTAGCGAAGAGACCCAGTACTTC
CAISETSEETQYF
>TRBJ2-1|TRBD2|.|TRBV7-3
TGTGCCAGCAGCTTACGTCTAGCGGATTACAATGAGCAGTTCTTC
CASSLRLADYNEQFF
>TRBJ1-2|.|.|TRBV7-9
TGTGCCAGCAGCTTAGCAGGCAACTATGGCTACACCTTC
CASSLAGNYGYTF
>TRBJ2-1|.|.|TRBV19
TGTGCCAGTAGCCGAGGACGTCAGGATGAGCAGTTCTTC
CASSRGRQDEQFF
>TRBJ2-7|TRBD2|.|TRBV5-4
TGTGCCAGCAGCTTCGTAGCGGGAGGTATCTACGAGCAGTACTTC
CASSFVAGGIYEQYF
>TRBJ2-3|TRBD2|.|TRBV7-6
TGTGCCAGCAGCGGAAGAGGGACTAGCCCCACAGATACGCAGTATTTT
CASSGRGTSPTDTQYF
>TRBJ1-2|.|once|TRBV6-1
TGTGCCAGCTCTGGACAGCTCTACTATGGCTACACCTTC
CASSGQLYYGYTF
>TRBJ1-2|.|medium-sized|TRBV28
TGTGCCAGCAGTTTACGCCTTTATGGCTACACCTTC
CASSLRLYGYTF
>TRBJ2-1|.|.|TRBV4-2
TGTGCCAGCAGCCCCCCGACTAGGAGCTCCTACAATGAGCAGTTCTTC
CASSPPTRSSYNEQFF
>TRBJ1-1|.|.|TRBV14
TGTGCCAGCAGCCAACCCAGCGGAGGAGCTTTCTTT
CASSQPSGGAFF